Described below is a single TCR beta chain sequence and its context. Antigen unknown. The sample is drawn from a study of shared clonotypes between healthy human individuals. This CDR3 region has 15 residues. Germline CDR1 reads MGHRA; CDR2 reads YSYEKL. Germline trimming cut 3 bases from V and 7 bases from J; bases unmatched to any gene: 6. Splitting of CD4+ cells produced CD45RA+ naive and CD45RA-negative memory subsets. Only in-frame clones appear in the TCRdb table, and some are missing; sequencing was by immunoSEQ multiplex PCR. This table has hundreds of thousands of clones, around two thirds appearing once. Study-wide results and caveats: Although depth was large, rarefaction showed that sequencing of the sorted subsets was incomplete.

What was sequenced was memory CD4+ T cells sorted from blood. This sample's subset: CD45RA-negative fraction. The clonotype was recovered from a woman aged 30 to 39 in good health. This chain uses TRBV4-1 with TRBJ2-1; 10 bases align to TRBD1. The CDR3 DNA follows: TGCGCCAGCAGCCATCCCTGGACAGGGGGGAATGAGCAGTTCTTC. Its translation is CASSHPWTGGNEQFF.